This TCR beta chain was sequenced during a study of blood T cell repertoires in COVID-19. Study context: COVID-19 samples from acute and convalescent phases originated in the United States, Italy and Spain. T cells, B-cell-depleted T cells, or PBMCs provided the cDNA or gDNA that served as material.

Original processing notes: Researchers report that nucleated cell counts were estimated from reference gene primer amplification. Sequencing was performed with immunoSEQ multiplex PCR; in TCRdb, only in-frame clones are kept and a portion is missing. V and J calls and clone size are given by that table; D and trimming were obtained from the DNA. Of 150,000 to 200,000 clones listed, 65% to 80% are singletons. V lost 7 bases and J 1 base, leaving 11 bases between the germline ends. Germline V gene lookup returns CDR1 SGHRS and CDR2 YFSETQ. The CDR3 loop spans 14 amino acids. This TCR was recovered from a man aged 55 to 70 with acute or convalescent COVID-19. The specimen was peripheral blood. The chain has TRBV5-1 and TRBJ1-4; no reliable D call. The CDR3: CASGQDVTNEKLFF. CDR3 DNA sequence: TGCGCCAGCGGCCAGGATGTAACTAATGAAAAACTGTTTTTT.